The rows below give T cell receptor beta chains drawn from one sample of a study of technical replicates of blood from a few donors. Method: immunoSEQ multiplex PCR; TCRdb's copy keeps in-frame clones and lacks some. The table lists about 8,000 clones, 75% to 90% of them singletons. The specimen sequenced was PBMCs. The receptor source for this set is a human donor in good health. CDR3s include the opening cysteine and the closing phenylalanine or tryptophan. The D gene is left open where the match is weak. Not every row has a clone size; where given, it reads once, few, many or a size class.

>NA|TRBV6-5|TRBJ2-1|TRBD1
CASRTDRRSYNEQFF
TGTGCCAGCAGGACGGACAGGAGGTCCTACAATGAGCAGTTCTTC
>NA|TRBV2|TRBJ1-1|NA
CASTTQGLNTEAFF
TGTGCCAGCACGACCCAGGGCTTGAACACTGAAGCTTTCTTT
>few|TRBV7-8|TRBJ1-1|NA
CASSLVEGINTEAFF
TGTGCCAGCAGCTTAGTGGAGGGAATCAACACTGAAGCTTTCTTT
>NA|TRBV6-6|TRBJ1-2|NA
CASSYSIKTANYGYTF
TGTGCCAGCAGTTACTCGATTAAGACAGCTAACTATGGCTACACCTTC
>NA|TRBV28|TRBJ1-5|TRBD1
CASRPGERTGLSNQPQHF
TGTGCCAGCAGACCCGGGGAGAGGACAGGTCTTAGCAATCAGCCCCAGCATTTT
>NA|TRBV19|TRBJ2-7|TRBD1
CASGRGYYEQYF
TGTGCCAGTGGCAGGGGGTACTACGAGCAGTACTTC
>NA|TRBV6-1|TRBJ1-2|TRBD1
CASGNRGLGYTF
TGTGCCAGCGGAAACAGGGGGCTAGGCTACACCTTC
>NA|TRBV28|TRBJ2-7|TRBD2
CASSLVLFSGSYEQYF
TGTGCCAGCAGTTTAGTATTGTTCAGCGGGAGTTACGAGCAGTACTTC
>NA|TRBV5-1|TRBJ2-3|NA
CASSLGIRADTQYF
TGCGCCAGCAGCTTGGGAATTCGGGCAGATACGCAGTATTTT
>once|TRBV29-1|TRBJ1-2|NA
CSIWAPRGGANYGYTF
TGCAGCATCTGGGCGCCGCGGGGGGGTGCTAACTATGGCTACACCTTC
>once|TRBV10-2|TRBJ2-7|TRBD2
CASSEFSGSAYEQYF
TGCGCCAGCAGTGAGTTCAGCGGGAGCGCCTACGAGCAGTACTTC
>NA|TRBV10-1|TRBJ2-3|NA
CASSVGGNTDTQYF
TGCGCCAGCAGTGTAGGCGGGAACACAGATACGCAGTATTTT
>NA|TRBV30|TRBJ1-3|NA
CAWRRDRSGNTIYF
TGTGCCTGGAGGCGTGACAGGTCTGGAAACACCATATATTTT
>NA|TRBV5-6|TRBJ2-1|TRBD2
CASTRAGLAGGLPYNEQFF
TGTGCCAGCACCCGGGCGGGACTAGCGGGAGGGTTACCCTACAATGAGCAGTTCTTC
>NA|TRBV5-6|TRBJ2-1|NA
CASARGTPYNEQFF
TGTGCCAGCGCCCGGGGAACCCCTTACAATGAGCAGTTCTTC
>NA|TRBV2|TRBJ2-7|NA
CASDEPLSYEQYF
TGTGCCAGCGATGAGCCTCTCTCTTACGAGCAGTACTTC
>NA|TRBV18|TRBJ2-3|NA
CASSPRADTDTQYF
TGTGCCAGCTCGCCAAGAGCGGACACAGATACGCAGTATTTT
>NA|TRBV11-2|TRBJ2-3|TRBD2
CASGRDGGSPDTQYF
TGTGCCAGCGGACGGGACGGCGGGAGCCCAGATACGCAGTATTTT
>NA|TRBV7-9|TRBJ2-1|TRBD2
CASSPAPGTRHNEQFF
TGTGCCAGCAGCCCCGCCCCCGGGACTAGGCACAATGAGCAGTTCTTC
>NA|TRBV19|TRBJ1-3|NA
CAVGQLSGNTIYF
TGCGCGGTTGGACAGCTCTCTGGAAACACCATATATTTT
>NA|TRBV5-5|TRBJ1-2|NA
CASSLLPAGDGYGYTF
TGTGCCAGCAGCTTGCTCCCTGCGGGGGACGGCTATGGCTACACCTTC
>NA|TRBV19|TRBJ2-5|TRBD2
CASSILAGVGETQYF
TGTGCCAGTAGTATTCTAGCGGGAGTGGGAGAGACCCAGTACTTC
>NA|TRBV6-6|TRBJ2-2|TRBD1
CASSPDRGTTGELFF
TGTGCCAGCAGCCCTGACAGGGGGACCACCGGGGAGCTGTTTTTT
>NA|TRBV4-1|TRBJ2-7|NA
CASSQADQGQATSYEQYF
TGCGCCAGCAGCCAAGCGGATCAGGGCCAGGCCACCTCCTACGAGCAGTACTTC
>NA|TRBV6-4|TRBJ2-2|TRBD2
CASSEAAGGTGELFF
TGTGCCAGCAGTGAAGCAGCCGGGGGGACCGGGGAGCTGTTTTTT
>NA|TRBV7-2|TRBJ1-2|TRBD1
CASSTEDRGYGYTF
TGTGCCAGCAGCACCGAGGACAGGGGATATGGCTACACCTTC
>NA|TRBV5-8|TRBJ1-1|NA
CASSSFPEAFF
TGTGCCAGCAGCTCTTTCCCTGAAGCTTTCTTT
>NA|TRBV6-5|TRBJ2-3|NA
CASTHPTGTQYF
TGTGCCAGCACCCACCCGACGGGTACGCAGTATTTT
>NA|TRBV12-1|TRBJ2-1|NA
CASSCLRGKANNEQFF
TGTGCCAGCAGCTGCCTCCGCGGGAAGGCAAACAATGAGCAGTTCTTC
>NA|TRBV7-7|TRBJ2-5|NA
CASSLGTAAETQYF
TGTGCCAGCAGCTTAGGGACAGCTGCGGAGACCCAGTACTTC
>few|TRBV4-1|TRBJ2-5|TRBD2
CASSHQGLAGETQYF
TGCGCCAGCAGCCACCAAGGACTAGCGGGGGAGACCCAGTACTTC
>once|TRBV9|TRBJ1-2|NA
CASSVGGDPGGYTF
TGTGCCAGCAGCGTAGGGGGGGACCCTGGAGGCTACACCTTC
>NA|TRBV7-9|TRBJ2-7|TRBD1
CASSLTGGNYEQYF
TGTGCCAGCAGCTTAACAGGGGGTAACTACGAGCAGTACTTC
>NA|TRBV14|TRBJ2-1|TRBD2
CASSYGTSRPNEQFF
TGTGCCAGCAGTTACGGGACTAGCCGGCCTAATGAGCAGTTCTTC
>NA|TRBV5-1|TRBJ2-7|NA
CASTQGLGEQYF
TGCGCCAGCACACAGGGTTTGGGCGAGCAGTACTTC
>NA|TRBV5-1|TRBJ2-5|TRBD2
CASSRGSSGNGETQYF
TGCGCCAGCAGCCGGGGGTCTAGCGGGAATGGAGAGACCCAGTACTTC
>NA|TRBV29-1|TRBJ2-5|TRBD2
CSGGRKREPETQYF
TGCAGCGGTGGGAGGAAGCGGGAGCCAGAGACCCAGTACTTC
>NA|TRBV30|TRBJ2-1|TRBD2
CAWSVGLADNEQFF
TGTGCCTGGAGTGTGGGGCTAGCGGACAATGAGCAGTTCTTC
>once|TRBV6-1|TRBJ2-7|NA
CASTPSVREQYF
TGTGCCAGCACTCCCTCAGTGAGGGAGCAGTACTTC
>NA|TRBV5-1|TRBJ2-3|NA
CASSLVAGTASTDTQYF
TGCGCCAGCAGCTTGGTGGCGGGGACCGCTAGCACAGATACGCAGTATTTT
>NA|TRBV5-8|TRBJ2-1|TRBD2
CASSLAGTSGTSYNEQFF
TGTGCCAGCAGCTTGGCCGGTACTAGCGGGACTTCCTACAATGAGCAGTTCTTC
>NA|TRBV7-3|TRBJ2-7|TRBD1
CASSPGTGGYEQYF
TGTGCCAGCTCACCCGGGACAGGGGGTTACGAGCAGTACTTC